Presented here are 14 T cell receptor beta chains from one specimen sequenced in a study of T-cell reconstitution after alpha-beta-depleted transplantation in children (dated by TCRdb to 2016 to 2017). The treatment or condition label, as the study defines it: allogeneic hematopoietic cell transplantation with graft depleted of TCRalphabeta T cells and CD19 B cells. Libraries were made using PCR. Data came from an Illumina HiSeq 2500. To normalize quantification of the TCRbeta repertoire, the TCR libraries were built with molecular barcoding that relied on unique molecular identifiers. TCRdb's own reprocessing of the public reads used fastp at Q25 and MiXCR and kept productive beta chains. CDR3 protein duplicates are merged, each entry listing the most common genes and DNA. The sample table shows hundreds of thousands of distinct CDR3 sequences, and under 15% are seen once. The ten largest make up 0.79% of the sample.

The specimen comprised PBMCs, sampled before TCRalphabeta/CD19-depleted stem cell transplant. Every receptor here comes from a girl aged 2 to 10 with congenital amegakaryocytic thrombocytopenia, due to receive a stem cell transplant.

This clonotype was observed many times. The chain is built from TRBV3-1 and TRBJ2-7, with a weak D call TRBD2 (6 bases). The V gene lost 6 bases and the J gene lost 6 bases, with 18 bases spanning the gap. The CDR3 contains 14 residues. The V gene's germline CDR1 is LGHDT and CDR2 YNNKEL (reference sequence). The CDR3, as DNA: TGTGCCAGCAGTGGGGCGGGATGGTTCTCCGAGCAGTACTTC. Its protein product is CASSGAGWFSEQYF.

The table lists this clonotype with many counts. The rearrangement links TRBV5-1 to TRBJ2-5; D is unclear. Germline V gene lookup returns CDR1 SGHRS and CDR2 YFSETQ. The CDR3 is 14 amino acids. Trimming left V 4 bases short and J 2 bases short, with 12 bases between. The CDR3 nucleotides are TGCGCCAGCAGCCTCAGGCGTCGGCAAGAGACCCAGTACTTC. This translates into CASSLRRRQETQYF.

This clonotype has only a few counts. The V and J genes are TRBV29-1 and TRBJ2-1, with D perhaps matching TRBD2 (6 bases). This CDR3 is built from 14 residues. CDR1 and CDR2 from the germline V gene are SQVTM and ANQGSEA. Trimming took 4 bases from V and 0 from J, leaving 10 bases between them. CDR3 region: CSVAGVISYNEQFF. The CDR3 DNA sequence: TGCAGCGTTGCGGGGGTAATCTCCTACAATGAGCAGTTCTTC.

In regard to this clonotype: This may be a read error: a much more frequent sequence differs by one nucleotide. The chain joins TRBV7-3 to TRBJ2-1; D is unclear. This CDR3 is built from 13 residues. Germline V CDR1 and CDR2: SGHTA, FQGTGA. Trimming cost V 5 bases and J 6 bases, with 11 bases left between them. The CDR3 loop is CASSPRASNEQFF. Written as DNA, the CDR3 is TGTGCCAGCAGCCCCCGGGCCAGCAATGAGCAGTTCTTC.

This clonotype was observed many times. The chain joins TRBV7-9 to TRBJ2-1; 9 bases match TRBD2. The V segment lost 4 bases and the J segment 8 bases; nucleotides outside the gene matches: 12. This CDR3 comprises 16 residues. CDR1 is SEHNR and CDR2 is FQNEAQ in the germline V gene (reference sequence). The CDR3 region is CASSYSRASGNDEQFF. The CDR3 coding sequence is TGTGCCAGCAGCTATTCCCGGGCTAGCGGGAACGATGAGCAGTTCTTC.

This clonotype came up many times. The chain couples TRBV5-1 to TRBJ1-1, with D hard to call. This CDR3 comprises 15 residues. Trimming removed 4 bases from V and 0 bases from J, with 13 bases in between. In germline, CDR1 is SGHRS, CDR2 YFSETQ. CDR3 region: CASSQMGSLNTEAFF. The DNA for the CDR3 is TGCGCCAGCAGCCAGATGGGAAGCCTGAACACTGAAGCTTTCTTT.

This clonotype occurred many times. This sequence joins TRBV10-3 and TRBJ2-5, with D hard to call. Trimming pared 2 bases from V and 5 bases from J, leaving 9 bases between. Germline V gene lookup returns CDR1 ENHRY and CDR2 SYGVKD. The length of the CDR3 is 13 residues. CDR3 in amino acids: CAISETEVETQYF. The CDR3 DNA is TGTGCCATCAGTGAGACCGAGGTGGAGACCCAGTACTTC.

This clonotype was seen many times. This sequence joins TRBV7-2 and TRBJ2-7; 8 bases align to TRBD2. Per the germline V gene, CDR1 is SGHTA and CDR2 is FQGNSA. Losses at the gene ends were 4 bases for V and 0 bases for J; bases not matched to a gene: 5. The CDR3 runs 15 residues. The CDR3 loop is CASSSYSGTSYEQYF. The CDR3 DNA follows: TGTGCCAGCAGCTCCTATAGCGGGACCTCCTACGAGCAGTACTTC.

This chain joins TRBV7-3 and TRBJ2-1, with 9 positions matching TRBD2. The V and J ends lost 9 bases and 8 bases, in that order; junction bases with no gene match: 8. CDR3 length: 13 amino acids. The germline V gene has CDR1 SGHTA and CDR2 FQGTGA. CDR3 DNA: TGTGCCAGTGGACTAGCGAGGTGGGATGAGCAGTTCTTC. Amino acids: CASGLARWDEQFF.

This clonotype showed up just a few times. V is TRBV15 and J is TRBJ2-7; no firm D call. This CDR3 spans 15 amino acids. The germline gives CDR1 LNHNV, CDR2 YYDKDF (reference sequence). V gave up 3 bases and J gave up 6 bases, with 18 bases separating them. The CDR3 DNA reads TGTGCCACCAGCAGTCTAAGGACCCTTCCTACCGAGCAGTACTTC. Translated, it gives CATSSLRTLPTEQYF.

Many counts were recorded for this clonotype. The chain joins TRBV12-3 or TRBV12-4 to TRBJ2-1; D remains ambiguous. The V gene lost 6 bases and the J gene lost 2 bases, with 14 bases spanning the gap. This CDR3 has 15 residues. The CDR3 reads CASSPGRATYNEQFF. Here the CDR3 DNA reads TGTGCCAGCAGCCCCGGTCGCGCCACCTACAATGAGCAGTTCTTC.

This clonotype occurred many times. V gene TRBV7-2 combines with J gene TRBJ2-4; 9 nucleotides agree with TRBD2. The CDR3 contains 16 residues. The junction had 7 bases not matched to a gene; V was cut back by 0 bases and J by 7 bases. Germline CDR1 reads SGHTA; CDR2 reads FQGNSA. The CDR3 spells CASSLAASGINNIQYF. Here the CDR3 DNA reads TGTGCCAGCAGCTTAGCAGCTAGCGGGATTAACAACATTCAGTACTTC.

Regarding this clonotype: Sequence at one end of the junction differs from germline and may be a read error. The chain recombines TRBV5-1 with TRBJ2-7; D ambiguous. CDR3 length equals 13 residues. Germline V gene sequence: CDR1 SGHRS, CDR2 YFSETQ. CDR3 sequence reads: CTSSLADSWEQYF. Written as DNA, the CDR3 is TGCACCAGCAGCTTGGCCGATTCGTGGGAGCAGTACTTC.

This clonotype was counted once. Given a much more abundant clone one base away, this may be a read error. The CDR3 spells CASSSLTRTTTDTQYF. The DNA for the CDR3 is TGTGCCAGCAGTTCCCTGACCAGAACGACCACAGATACGCAGTATTTT. The V gene is TRBV28, the J gene TRBJ2-3, with unresolved D. V gave up 4 bases and J gave up 2 bases, with 16 bases separating them. Per germline, CDR1 MDHEN and CDR2 SYDVKM. The CDR3 totals 16 residues. Drawing the rest from reference TRBV28 and TRBJ2-3, the complete variable domain is DVKVTQSSRYLVKRTGEKVFLECVQDMDHENMFWYRQDPGLGLRLIYFSYDVKMKEKGDIPEGYSVSREKKERFSLILESASTNQTSMYLCASSSLTRTTTDTQYFGPGTRLTVL.